Below are 16 T cell receptor beta chains sequenced from a single sample in a study of T cell responses to AZD1222 COVID-19 vaccine. Clones were sequenced by immunoSEQ multiplex PCR, and TCRdb holds only the in-frame ones, with some missing. The sample records roughly 190,000 clones, around 92% being singletons. The sample consisted of peripheral blood, taken on day 0 of AZD1222 vaccination. The receptor source for this set is an adult in good health.

J is TRBJ2-3 and V is TRBV28; D may be TRBD1 or TRBD2 (5 bases each). The CDR3 is 13 residues long. CDR1 and CDR2 from the germline V gene are MDHEN and SYDVKM. In nucleotides, the CDR3 is TGTGGAACTGGGGGTGCGGGCACAGATACGCAGTATTTT. The encoded protein is CGTGGAGTDTQYF.

The V call is TRBV29-1, the J call TRBJ1-5, with D unresolved. The CDR3 runs to 13 residues. V lost 4 bases to trimming and J lost 6 bases, with 13 bases between them. Germline V lookup: CDR1 SQVTM, CDR2 ANQGSEA. For the CDR3, the DNA is TGCAGCGTTGCCGGCGACCTGGCTCAGCCCCAGCATTTT. Protein: CSVAGDLAQPQHF. The whole variable domain, remainder taken from reference TRBV29-1 and TRBJ1-5, is SAVISQKPSRDICQRGTSLTIQCQVDSQVTMMFWYRQQPGQSLTLIATANQGSEATYESGFVIDKFPISRPNLTFSTLTVSNMSPEDSSIYLCSVAGDLAQPQHFGDGTRLSIL.

This clone has only one observation. This sequence joins TRBV19 and TRBJ2-7, with D possibly matching TRBD2 (5 bases). Trimming removed 5 bases from V and 2 bases from J, with 10 bases in between. Germline CDR1 and CDR2: LNHDA and SQIVND (reference sequence). CDR3 size: 13 residues. DNA of the CDR3: TGTGCCAGTAGTGTGCGGGCGGCCTACGAGCAGTACTTC. It yields the protein CASSVRAAYEQYF.

The rearrangement uses TRBV29-1 and TRBJ1-4; D possibly corresponds to TRBD1 (5 bases). The germline gives CDR1 SQVTM, CDR2 ANQGSEA. The V end lost 6 bases, the J end lost 5 bases, and 13 bases lay between the germline ends. CDR3 length: 13 amino acids. The CDR3 is CSVAGTGNEKLFF. In DNA, the CDR3 is TGCAGCGTGGCAGGGACGGGAAATGAAAAACTGTTTTTT.

Comments on this clone: Other nucleotide sequences in the sample specify the same CDR3. This chain links TRBV6-5 with TRBJ1-5, with D possibly TRBD1 on 6 matching bases. This CDR3 has 13 amino acids. Germline V CDR1 and CDR2: MNHEY, SVGAGI. V lost 6 bases and J lost 4, with 10 bases in between. CDR3 DNA sequence: TGTGCCAGCAGCGGACAGCAAAATCAGCCCCAGCATTTT. Translated: CASSGQQNQPQHF.

The CDR3 is CARSLALVAGVSYEQYF. DNA of the CDR3: TGTGCCAGAAGCTTGGCCTTGGTAGCGGGGGTTTCCTACGAGCAGTACTTC. The chain is built from TRBV5-3 and TRBJ2-7; 9 bases are shared with TRBD2. TRBV5-3 falls under the ORF class, with uncertain function. V trimming: 0 bases; J trimming: 1 base; junction bases outside the gene matches: 8. This CDR3 contains 17 residues.

The V call is TRBV2, the J call TRBJ1-4; 7 bases map to TRBD1. Germline V gene lookup returns CDR1 SNHLY and CDR2 FYNNEI. This CDR3 comprises 15 residues. V was pared by 5 bases and J by 2 bases, with 5 bases of the junction left unmatched. CDR3 in amino acids: CASSRDSGTNEKLFF. DNA for the CDR3: TGTGCCAGCAGTCGGGACAGCGGCACTAATGAAAAACTGTTTTTT.

The V and J genes are TRBV7-3 and TRBJ2-2; the match to TRBD1 covers 11 bases. The V gene end was trimmed by 5 bases and the J gene end by 7 bases; junction bases not matched to a gene: 12. This CDR3 region has 17 residues. Germline V gene data show CDR1 as SGHTA and CDR2 as FQGTGA. In nucleotides, the CDR3 is TGTGCCAGCAGCGTCCTAGGACAGGGGGCAACGGGCGGGGAGCTGTTTTTT. This codes for CASSVLGQGATGGELFF.

The chain combines TRBV3-1 (or the pseudogene TRBV3-2) with TRBJ2-1; 11 bases fit TRBD1. This CDR3 contains 13 residues. J lost 6 bases, V lost 11 bases, and 6 bases had no gene match. CDR1 LGHDT and CDR2 YNNKEL come from the germline V gene (reference sequence). CDR3 coding DNA: TGTGCCTCCGGGACAGGGGGTCTCAATGAGCAGTTCTTC. Translated, it gives CASGTGGLNEQFF.

The chain employs TRBV6-1 and TRBJ1-6; a possible D gene is TRBD1 (5 bases). Germline V gene sequence: CDR1 MNHNS, CDR2 SASEGT. This CDR3 has 15 amino acids. The V end was cut by 2 bases, the J end by 8 bases, with 13 bases between. CDR3 in amino acids: CASSELGAPYSPLHF. CDR3 sequence (DNA): TGTGCCAGCAGTGAACTCGGGGCACCCTATTCACCCCTCCACTTT.

The J gene is TRBJ2-1, the V gene TRBV4-3, with 7 nucleotides matching TRBD2. There are 19 residues in the CDR3. V dropped 0 bases and J dropped 0; count of bases not matched to a gene: 11. Germline CDR1 is LGHNA and CDR2 is YSLEER. The CDR3 protein is CASSQDWASGFPSYNEQFF. The CDR3 bases are TGCGCCAGCAGCCAAGATTGGGCTAGCGGTTTTCCCTCCTACAATGAGCAGTTCTTC.

Notes on this clone: Other DNA sequences in the same sample also yield this CDR3. The rearrangement links TRBV30 to TRBJ2-5; D is unresolved. The germline CDR1 and CDR2 sequences are GTSNPN and SVGIG (reference sequence). V lost 0 bases, J lost 5 bases, and 4 bases lay in between. The length of the CDR3 is 11 residues. The DNA of the CDR3 is TGTGCCTGGAGTGTACAGGAGACCCAGTACTTC. Translation gives CAWSVQETQYF.

The V and J genes are TRBV7-2 and TRBJ2-3; tentative D call: TRBD1 (5 bases). V lost 2 bases, J lost 1 base, and 7 bases lay in between. The CDR3 totals 14 residues. Looked up from germline, CDR1 is SGHTA and CDR2 is FQGNSA. The CDR3 loop reads CASSLSRGTDTQYF. CDR3 in DNA: TGTGCCAGCAGCTTAAGCAGGGGCACAGATACGCAGTATTTT.

The sample holds one count of this clone. This sequence joins TRBV30 and TRBJ2-4; unclear D gene. The CDR3 consists of 14 residues. V was pared by 0 bases and J by 0 bases, with 6 bases between. Germline V gene data show CDR1 as GTSNPN and CDR2 as SVGIG (reference sequence). The chain's CDR3 is CAWSVVGAKNIQYF. The CDR3 DNA follows: TGTGCCTGGAGTGTGGTTGGAGCCAAAAACATTCAGTACTTC. Supplemented by reference TRBV30 and TRBJ2-4, the full variable domain reads SQTIHQWPATLVQPVGSPLSLECTVEGTSNPNLYWYRQAAGRGLQLLFYSVGIGQISSEVPQNLSASRPQDRQFILSSKKLLLSDSGFYLCAWSVVGAKNIQYFGAGTRLSVL.

The chain joins TRBV2 to TRBJ2-5; TRBD2 aligns across 8 bases. The CDR3 runs to 14 residues. CDR1 and CDR2 from the germline V gene are SNHLY and FYNNEI. J gave up 5 bases and V 6 bases, and 8 bases lay outside the gene matches. CDR3 sequence: CASSREGLVETQYF. CDR3 sequence (DNA): TGTGCCAGCAGCCGGGAGGGGCTCGTGGAGACCCAGTACTTC.

The V and J genes are TRBV3-1 (or the pseudogene TRBV3-2) and TRBJ1-2; D is possibly TRBD1 (6 bases). This CDR3 is 12 amino acids long. Looked up from germline, CDR1 is LGHDT and CDR2 is YNNKEL (reference sequence). The germline V and J ends were trimmed by 5 bases and 8 bases, with 12 bases remaining between them. This CDR3 reads CASSRDIRGYTF. CDR3 nucleotides: TGTGCCAGCAGCAGGGACATCCGCGGCTACACCTTC.